This T cell receptor beta chain came from a study of T cell responses to AZD1222 COVID-19 vaccine. Method: immunoSEQ multiplex PCR; TCRdb's copy keeps in-frame clones and lacks some. Seen here are about 76,000 clones, about 74% observed once, and the top ten hold 25% to 30%. Turning to this clone: Its antigen is undetermined.

Study-level findings and limits: Sampling captured repertoires only after the peak T cell response. Along spike, vaccine-associated CD4 TCRs were found throughout, with dominance at 160-218 and 743-854. Donors were mostly white British, more females; clonal diversity possibly underestimated.

Germline V CDR1 and CDR2: SGHRS, YFSETQ. The CDR3 length is 15 residues. Trimming took off 1 base at V and 3 bases at J, with 13 bases between the two ends. The receptor was isolated from an adult who received the MenACWY meningococcal vaccine as a control. This rearrangement joins TRBV5-1 to TRBJ1-2; D perhaps matches TRBD1 (6 bases). Sequenced material: peripheral blood, taken 28 days after the second dose of the MenACWY control vaccine. For the CDR3, the DNA is TGCGCCAGCAGCTTGTTACCCGCAGGGGACTATGGCTACACCTTC. Protein product: CASSLLPAGDYGYTF.